This TCR beta chain came from a study of identical twins. In its sample, this clonotype was seen many times. The length of the CDR3 is 13 residues. Germline V gene sequence: CDR1 SQVTM, CDR2 ANQGSEA. J lost 9 bases, V lost 6 bases, and 6 bases had no gene match. MiXCR, applied by TCRdb to the 5' RACE reads, yields one record per CDR3 protein. The sample carries approximately 600,000 distinct CDR3 sequences, roughly 7.1% recorded once. These same data were also listed under a study on yellow fever vaccine responses in identical twins.

This sequence originates from a woman aged 18-29 years in good health. Sequenced input: PBMCs. V and J are TRBV29-1 and TRBJ2-1; 12 bases map to TRBD1. DNA for the CDR3: TGCAGCGTGCTGGGACAGGGGGCGGGTGAGCAGTTCTTC. Residues: CSVLGQGAGEQFF.